The T cell receptor (beta chain) described here comes from a study of T cell responses to AZD1222 COVID-19 vaccine (dated by TCRdb to about 2021). With respect to the entire study: AZD1222 recipients given second doses at about 4 weeks or at about 12 weeks were pooled, since spike-specific TCR depth and breadth were not found to differ between the two schedules. Trial participants were enrolled by age into subgroups of 18-55, 56-69 and 70-plus years, and roughly 150, 30 and 60 TCR-sequenced participants, respectively, were included in these subgroups. TCR sequencing was performed for 230 to 250 trial participants, of whom around 200 were given two doses of AZD1222 and some 26 were given two doses of MenACWY control vaccine. Overall results and qualifications from the work: Participants were mostly white British, with more females than males. The authors suggested clonal diversity may have been underestimated. Conclusions about previously exposed vaccinees are limited, since just five or six AZD1222 recipients were seropositive for SARS-CoV-2 at baseline. Reportedly, close to half of the unique spike-specific TCRs recognized epitopes lying outside the regions that are mutated in the B.1.351 and B.1.1.7 variants. Because no day 14 peak-response samples were available, the repertoires could be characterized only after the peak T cell response. Spike-specific TCR breadth and depth rose significantly after two AZD1222 doses compared with day 0 and with MenACWY recipients. The 56-69-year group was small, and its depth increase did not reach significance, likely because of low power. The whole spike protein was spanned by vaccine-associated CD4 TCRs, and dominant responses were seen in regions 160-218 and 743-854.

Worth noting for this clone: The antigen it recognizes is unknown. No quality values exist for individual bases; no much larger clone is one base distant.

The CDR3 regions of human TCRbeta chains were analyzed by immunosequencing. Per the authors' processing: TCRs in the repertoires were compared against a reference library of SARS-CoV-2-specific TCRs that had been generated with the MIRA antigen-specificity platform. Breadth was defined as the fraction of unique TCRs that were SARS-CoV-2-associated, and depth was defined as the fraction of total T cells that were SARS-CoV-2-associated. Using the MIRA data, every spike-specific TCR was mapped to the spike region that the TCR reacted to and assigned to either a CD4 or a CD8 class. Log10-transformed breadth and depth values were compared by one-way ANOVA with Sidak's multiple comparisons tests. TCRdb retrieved this table from immuneACCESS and kept in-frame rearrangements only. Not all clones are present; in checked studies, unresolved V genes account for under half, and no reason is known for the remainder. Clone size and V and J calls were adopted from that table, with D and trimming inferred from the DNA. For this sample there are approximately 260,000 clones; over 85% appear just once. The top ten constitute roughly 0.6% of the sample.

The sample's time point label, decoded: baseline before first vaccination. Samples from vaccinated people were obtained from the UK trials COV001 and COV002, which included a single-blind randomized controlled phase 2/3 trial of AZD1222 (ChAdOx1 nCoV-19) in healthy adults. For TCRbeta chain sequencing, PBMC samples from trial participants were taken at day 0 and at day 28 after the second dose. The germline V gene encodes CDR1 LNHDA and CDR2 SQIVND (reference sequence). CDR3 length: 14 amino acids, cysteine to phenylalanine. Kept here is only the CDR3 DNA, which spans 42 bases and is read in frame from base 1. The junction carries 19 bases between V and J, which are trimmed by 9 bases and 6 bases respectively.

The source of this sequence is an adult in good health. The sample was peripheral blood, taken on day 0 of AZD1222 vaccination. The chain was built from TRBV19 and TRBJ2-3; possibly the D gene is TRBD2, per 7 matching bases. The sequenced DNA: TGTGCCAGCGGTCCGAGGGGGGGTTCGGATACGCAGTATTTT. Translated, it gives CASGPRGGSDTQYF.